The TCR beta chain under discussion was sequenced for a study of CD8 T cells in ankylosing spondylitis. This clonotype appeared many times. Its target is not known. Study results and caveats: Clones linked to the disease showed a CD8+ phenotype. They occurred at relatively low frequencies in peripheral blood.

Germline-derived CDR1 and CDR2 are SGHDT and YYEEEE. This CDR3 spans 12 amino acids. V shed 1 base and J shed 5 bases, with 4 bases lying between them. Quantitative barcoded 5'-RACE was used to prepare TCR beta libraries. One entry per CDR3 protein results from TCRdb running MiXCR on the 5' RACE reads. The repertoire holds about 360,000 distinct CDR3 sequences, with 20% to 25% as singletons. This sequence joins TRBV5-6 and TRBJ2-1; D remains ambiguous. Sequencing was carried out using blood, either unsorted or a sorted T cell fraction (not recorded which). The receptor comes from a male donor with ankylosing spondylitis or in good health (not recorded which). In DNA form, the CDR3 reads TGTGCCAGCAGCTTGTCGAACAATGAGCAGTTCTTC. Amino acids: CASSLSNNEQFF.